This T cell receptor beta chain was profiled in a study of response to subunit inactivated influenza vaccine. Concerning this clonotype: Antigen: not known. Sequence at one end of the junction differs from germline and may be a read error.

The CDR3 extends over 10 amino acids. Germline CDR1 and CDR2: SQVTM and ANQGSEA. One entry per CDR3 protein, called by TCRdb with MiXCR from the RT-PCR reads. The sample includes around 530,000 distinct CDR3 sequences, about 15% of them seen just once. Study-wide results and limits: The authors suggested that few new T cells are recruited per seasonal influenza vaccination.

This receptor was taken from a man in his fifties or sixties who received an inactivated influenza vaccine. The sequencing used CD4+ T cells sorted from PBMCs, collected around 2 years after vaccination. The V call is TRBV29-1, the J call TRBJ2-7; D remains unclear. In DNA, the CDR3 is TGCAGCGTTGGGTCCTCCGAGCAGTACTTC. Amino acid sequence: CSVGSSEQYF.